This entry is about one T cell receptor beta chain. Authors' methods: Amplification with reference gene primers provided the estimates of nucleated cell counts. Sequencing used immunoSEQ multiplex PCR; TCRdb keeps in-frame clones, though not all of them. V and J calls and clone size come straight from that table; D and trimming were deduced from the DNA. The sample has hundreds of thousands of clones; approximately 88% are singletons. V lost 9 bases, J lost 0 bases, and 11 bases lay in between. This CDR3 has 14 residues. Germline V CDR1 and CDR2: MGHDK, SYGVNS. The data originate from a study of blood T cell repertoires in COVID-19. Overall study: COVID-19 samples collected from the United States, Italy and Spain covered acute and convalescent phases. PBMCs, B-cell-depleted T cells, or T cells provided the cDNA or gDNA that made up the material.

The chain recombines TRBV25-1 with TRBJ1-4; D is unclear. Specimen: peripheral blood. This TCR was recovered from a man between 60 and 75 years old who had recovered from COVID-19. Here the CDR3 reads CASARDATNEKLFF. CDR3 bases: TGTGCCAGTGCACGGGATGCAACTAATGAAAAACTGTTTTTT.